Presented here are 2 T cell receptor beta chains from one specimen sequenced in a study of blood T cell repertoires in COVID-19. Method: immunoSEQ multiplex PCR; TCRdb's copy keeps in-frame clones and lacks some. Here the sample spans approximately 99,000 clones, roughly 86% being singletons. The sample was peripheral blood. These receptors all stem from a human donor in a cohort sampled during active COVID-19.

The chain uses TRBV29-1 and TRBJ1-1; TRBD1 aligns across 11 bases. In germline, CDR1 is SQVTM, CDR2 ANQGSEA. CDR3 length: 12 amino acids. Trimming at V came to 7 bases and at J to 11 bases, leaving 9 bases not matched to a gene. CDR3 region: CSAGQGGSEAFF. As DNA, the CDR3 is TGCAGCGCGGGACAGGGGGGCTCCGAGGCTTTCTTT.

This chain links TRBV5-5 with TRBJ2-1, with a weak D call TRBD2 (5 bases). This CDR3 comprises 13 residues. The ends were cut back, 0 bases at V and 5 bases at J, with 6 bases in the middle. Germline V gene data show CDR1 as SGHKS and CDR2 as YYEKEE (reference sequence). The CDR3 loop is CASSLALDNEQFF. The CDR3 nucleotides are TGTGCCAGCAGCTTGGCACTAGACAATGAGCAGTTCTTC.